The 20 T cell receptor beta chains given below trace back to one sample, sequenced in a study of cytomegalovirus exposure and HLA in healthy donors. The PCR ran on 60 Vbeta and 13 Jbeta primers. Some clones are missing from TCRdb's copy, which holds only in-frame ones; the method was immunoSEQ multiplex PCR. This table holds 100,000 to 150,000 clones, roughly 83% found once. The sequenced sample was PBMCs. Receptor source: a girl aged 2-9 years in good health and CMV-seronegative.

The chain uses TRBV2 and TRBJ2-7; 9 bases map to TRBD1. Germline trimming cut 4 bases from V and 6 bases from J; bases unmatched to any gene: 10. CDR1 and CDR2 from the germline V gene are SNHLY and FYNNEI. The CDR3 is made up of 15 amino acids. CDR3 in DNA: TGTGCCAGCAGTGGGGGACAGGGAAGAAAGGGCGAGCAGTACTTC. This translates into CASSGGQGRKGEQYF.

This chain uses TRBV13 with TRBJ2-4; the match to TRBD1 covers 9 bases. The CDR3 length is 16 residues. Germline CDR1 and CDR2: PRHDT and FYEKMQ (reference sequence). V shed 5 bases, J shed 1 base, and the junction held 6 bases outside the gene matches. CDR3 sequence (DNA): TGTGCCAGCAGCCGCGGACAGGGGACTGCCAAAAACATTCAGTACTTC. It translates to CASSRGQGTAKNIQYF.

V gene TRBV7-9 combines with J gene TRBJ1-3, with D uncertain. V was trimmed by 0 bases and J by 0 bases, leaving 6 bases between them. Germline V gene lookup returns CDR1 SEHNR and CDR2 FQNEAQ (reference sequence). The length of the CDR3 is 15 residues. The CDR3 DNA reads as TGTGCCAGCAGCTTAGCGGTTAGCTCTGGAAACACCATATATTTT. Residues: CASSLAVSSGNTIYF.

The chain employs TRBV4-3 and TRBJ2-3; D may be TRBD1 (6 bases). In germline, CDR1 is LGHNA, CDR2 YSLEER. This CDR3 is built from 18 residues. Deletions cut 1 base from V and 2 bases from J, with 19 bases between. The CDR3: CASSQALRDTGITDTQYF. The CDR3 DNA is TGCGCCAGCAGCCAAGCCCTTCGGGACACCGGTATCACAGATACGCAGTATTTT.

The rearrangement uses TRBV9 and TRBJ1-6; TRBD1 matches at 9 bases. Germline CDR1 reads SGDLS; CDR2 reads YYNGEE. The CDR3 extends over 15 amino acids. Germline trimming cut 4 bases from V and 5 bases from J; bases unmatched to any gene: 4. CDR3 loop: CASSSRTGDNSPLHF. CDR3 sequence (DNA): TGTGCCAGCAGCTCACGGACAGGGGATAATTCACCCCTCCACTTT. The whole variable domain, filled in from reference TRBV9 and TRBJ1-6, reads DSGVTQTPKHLITATGQRVTLRCSPRSGDLSVYWYQQSLDQGLQFLIQYYNGEERAKGNILERFSAQQFPDLHSELNLSSLELGDSALYFCASSSRTGDNSPLHFGNGTRLTVT.

The genes are TRBV9 and TRBJ2-5; D is unresolved. The V end lost 7 bases, the J end lost 0 bases, and 7 bases lay between the germline ends. The CDR3 consists of 12 residues. Germline V lookup: CDR1 SGDLS, CDR2 YYNGEE. The CDR3, as DNA: TGTGCCAGCGGGCCGTACCAAGAGACCCAGTACTTC. Its protein product is CASGPYQETQYF. The whole variable domain, remainder taken from reference TRBV9 and TRBJ2-5, is DSGVTQTPKHLITATGQRVTLRCSPRSGDLSVYWYQQSLDQGLQFLIQYYNGEERAKGNILERFSAQQFPDLHSELNLSSLELGDSALYFCASGPYQETQYFGPGTRLLVL.

The gene calls are TRBV2 and TRBJ1-1, with D hard to call. Trimming removed 5 bases from V and 5 bases from J, with 9 bases in between. The CDR3 is made up of 12 amino acids. Germline V lookup: CDR1 SNHLY, CDR2 FYNNEI. The CDR3: CASSLALTEAFF. In DNA form, the CDR3 reads TGTGCCAGCAGTCTTGCCCTAACTGAAGCTTTCTTT.

The CDR3 DNA sequence: TGTGCCAGCAGTTACAGTGGGGCACTAGCTACAGATACGCAGTATTTT. Protein: CASSYSGALATDTQYF. V gene TRBV6-6 combines with J gene TRBJ2-3; possible D gene TRBD2, 6 bases. The germline V gene has CDR1 MNHNY and CDR2 SVGAGI (reference sequence). Trimming pared 2 bases from V and 3 bases from J, leaving 15 bases between. The CDR3 consists of 16 residues.

This clone showed up just a few times. The gene calls are TRBV4-3 and TRBJ1-1, with TRBD1 matching over 9 bases. The germline V gene has CDR1 LGHNA and CDR2 YSLEER. J was trimmed by 7 bases and V by 3 bases; bases with no gene match: 9. The CDR3 covers 15 residues. CDR3 bases: TGCGCCAGCAGCCACGGTCCCACAGGGGGCCGTGAAGCTTTCTTT. This sequence encodes CASSHGPTGGREAFF.

This chain links TRBV4-3 with TRBJ2-7; TRBD2 is a possible D gene (5 bases). The germline V gene has CDR1 LGHNA and CDR2 YSLEER. This CDR3 comprises 13 residues. Trimming pared 1 base from V and 1 base from J, leaving 5 bases between. The CDR3 here is CASSQGTSYEQYF. CDR3 sequence (DNA): TGCGCCAGCAGCCAAGGGACTTCCTACGAGCAGTACTTC.

This clone was picked up one time. CDR3 region: CASSLGGPPSYF. The CDR3 DNA reads as TGTGCCAGCAGCCTCGGGGGGCCCCCTTCGTACTTC. The V gene is TRBV7-3, the J gene TRBJ2-5; weak D call: TRBD2 (7 bases). V was trimmed by 5 bases and J by 13 bases, leaving 17 bases between them. This CDR3 is 12 amino acids long. Germline assignment: CDR1 SGHTA and CDR2 FQGTGA.

V usage is TRBV6-5 and J usage is TRBJ1-2; possible D gene TRBD1, 5 bases. The germline CDR1 and CDR2 sequences are MNHEY and SVGAGI. V was shortened by 0 bases and J by 8 bases, with 16 bases between the two germline ends. The CDR3 is 15 residues long. CDR3 nucleotides: TGTGCCAGCAGTTACTCGATGGAGGGGTTCGTGGGCTACACCTTC. Its translation: CASSYSMEGFVGYTF.

As for this clone: Relative to the germline gene, one junction end is altered; a read error may explain this. The chain is built from TRBV4-1 and TRBJ2-7; 7 bases are shared with TRBD2. The CDR3 runs to 16 residues. The germline gives CDR1 MGHRA, CDR2 YSYEKL. The CDR3 DNA sequence: TGCGCCAGCAGCCAAGATTGGGGAGGGAACTCCTGCGAGCAGTACTTC. Residues: CASSQDWGGNSCEQYF.

The rearrangement uses TRBV6-1 and TRBJ1-3; TRBD1 aligns across 7 bases. In germline, CDR1 is MNHNS, CDR2 SASEGT. CDR3 size: 14 residues. With V trimmed by 4 bases and J by 7 bases, 7 bases remained unmatched. This CDR3 reads CASSGAQGSNTIYF. The CDR3 DNA sequence: TGTGCCAGCAGTGGGGCACAGGGGTCCAACACCATATATTTT.

In its sample, this clone was seen a few times. This rearrangement joins TRBV7-9 to TRBJ1-4; TRBD1 agrees at 7 bases. Germline values: CDR1 SEHNR, CDR2 FQNEAQ (reference sequence). The length of the CDR3 is 16 residues. V gave up 5 bases and J gave up 4 bases; unmatched junction bases: 10. The CDR3 reads CASSPTRTGLNEKLFF. CDR3 coding DNA: TGTGCCAGCAGCCCGACCCGGACAGGACTTAATGAAAAACTGTTTTTT.

The chain recombines TRBV29-1 with TRBJ2-1; D is unresolved. The CDR3 runs 11 residues. Trimming removed 7 bases from V and 6 bases from J, with 10 bases in between. Germline V gene data show CDR1 as SQVTM and CDR2 as ANQGSEA. The CDR3: CSAERRNEQFF. The CDR3 DNA sequence: TGCAGCGCGGAGAGACGCAATGAGCAGTTCTTC.

This rearrangement joins TRBV19 to TRBJ2-7; maybe TRBD1 (6 bases). V shed 1 base and J shed 1 base, with 11 bases lying between them. The CDR3 has 15 residues. Germline CDR1 reads LNHDA; CDR2 reads SQIVND (reference sequence). The CDR3 region has the DNA TGTGCCAGTAGTATAGGCTCTGGACAGTCCTACGAGCAGTACTTC. This codes for CASSIGSGQSYEQYF. The whole variable domain, filled in from reference TRBV19 and TRBJ2-7, reads DGGITQSPKYLFRKEGQNVTLSCEQNLNHDAMYWYRQDPGQGLRLIYYSQIVNDFQKGDIAEGYSVSREKKESFPLTVTSAQKNPTAFYLCASSIGSGQSYEQYFGPGTRLTVT.

The chain carries TRBV28 and TRBJ2-1, with 8 positions matching TRBD1. The CDR3 length is 13 residues. The V and J ends lost 9 bases and 7 bases, in that order; junction bases with no gene match: 8. The germline V gene has CDR1 MDHEN and CDR2 SYDVKM. The CDR3 region has the DNA TGTGCCAGTTCTACAGGGGGTGGGAATGAGCAGTTCTTC. It yields the protein CASSTGGGNEQFF.

The chain couples TRBV6-5 to TRBJ2-5; 8 bases fit TRBD2. Trimming removed 0 bases from V and 4 bases from J; junction bases left unmatched: 7. This CDR3 contains 16 residues. Per germline, CDR1 MNHEY and CDR2 SVGAGI. CDR3 protein: CASSYSGAGVGETQYF. For the CDR3, the DNA is TGTGCCAGCAGTTACTCTGGAGCGGGAGTGGGAGAGACCCAGTACTTC.

This chain connects TRBV2 to TRBJ2-5, with D possibly being TRBD2 (6 bases). V lost 6 bases and J lost 2, with 10 bases in between. Germline V CDR1 and CDR2: SNHLY, FYNNEI. CDR3 length: 13 residues. CDR3 protein: CASRIREQETQYF. The CDR3 DNA is TGTGCCAGCAGGATCCGGGAGCAAGAGACCCAGTACTTC.